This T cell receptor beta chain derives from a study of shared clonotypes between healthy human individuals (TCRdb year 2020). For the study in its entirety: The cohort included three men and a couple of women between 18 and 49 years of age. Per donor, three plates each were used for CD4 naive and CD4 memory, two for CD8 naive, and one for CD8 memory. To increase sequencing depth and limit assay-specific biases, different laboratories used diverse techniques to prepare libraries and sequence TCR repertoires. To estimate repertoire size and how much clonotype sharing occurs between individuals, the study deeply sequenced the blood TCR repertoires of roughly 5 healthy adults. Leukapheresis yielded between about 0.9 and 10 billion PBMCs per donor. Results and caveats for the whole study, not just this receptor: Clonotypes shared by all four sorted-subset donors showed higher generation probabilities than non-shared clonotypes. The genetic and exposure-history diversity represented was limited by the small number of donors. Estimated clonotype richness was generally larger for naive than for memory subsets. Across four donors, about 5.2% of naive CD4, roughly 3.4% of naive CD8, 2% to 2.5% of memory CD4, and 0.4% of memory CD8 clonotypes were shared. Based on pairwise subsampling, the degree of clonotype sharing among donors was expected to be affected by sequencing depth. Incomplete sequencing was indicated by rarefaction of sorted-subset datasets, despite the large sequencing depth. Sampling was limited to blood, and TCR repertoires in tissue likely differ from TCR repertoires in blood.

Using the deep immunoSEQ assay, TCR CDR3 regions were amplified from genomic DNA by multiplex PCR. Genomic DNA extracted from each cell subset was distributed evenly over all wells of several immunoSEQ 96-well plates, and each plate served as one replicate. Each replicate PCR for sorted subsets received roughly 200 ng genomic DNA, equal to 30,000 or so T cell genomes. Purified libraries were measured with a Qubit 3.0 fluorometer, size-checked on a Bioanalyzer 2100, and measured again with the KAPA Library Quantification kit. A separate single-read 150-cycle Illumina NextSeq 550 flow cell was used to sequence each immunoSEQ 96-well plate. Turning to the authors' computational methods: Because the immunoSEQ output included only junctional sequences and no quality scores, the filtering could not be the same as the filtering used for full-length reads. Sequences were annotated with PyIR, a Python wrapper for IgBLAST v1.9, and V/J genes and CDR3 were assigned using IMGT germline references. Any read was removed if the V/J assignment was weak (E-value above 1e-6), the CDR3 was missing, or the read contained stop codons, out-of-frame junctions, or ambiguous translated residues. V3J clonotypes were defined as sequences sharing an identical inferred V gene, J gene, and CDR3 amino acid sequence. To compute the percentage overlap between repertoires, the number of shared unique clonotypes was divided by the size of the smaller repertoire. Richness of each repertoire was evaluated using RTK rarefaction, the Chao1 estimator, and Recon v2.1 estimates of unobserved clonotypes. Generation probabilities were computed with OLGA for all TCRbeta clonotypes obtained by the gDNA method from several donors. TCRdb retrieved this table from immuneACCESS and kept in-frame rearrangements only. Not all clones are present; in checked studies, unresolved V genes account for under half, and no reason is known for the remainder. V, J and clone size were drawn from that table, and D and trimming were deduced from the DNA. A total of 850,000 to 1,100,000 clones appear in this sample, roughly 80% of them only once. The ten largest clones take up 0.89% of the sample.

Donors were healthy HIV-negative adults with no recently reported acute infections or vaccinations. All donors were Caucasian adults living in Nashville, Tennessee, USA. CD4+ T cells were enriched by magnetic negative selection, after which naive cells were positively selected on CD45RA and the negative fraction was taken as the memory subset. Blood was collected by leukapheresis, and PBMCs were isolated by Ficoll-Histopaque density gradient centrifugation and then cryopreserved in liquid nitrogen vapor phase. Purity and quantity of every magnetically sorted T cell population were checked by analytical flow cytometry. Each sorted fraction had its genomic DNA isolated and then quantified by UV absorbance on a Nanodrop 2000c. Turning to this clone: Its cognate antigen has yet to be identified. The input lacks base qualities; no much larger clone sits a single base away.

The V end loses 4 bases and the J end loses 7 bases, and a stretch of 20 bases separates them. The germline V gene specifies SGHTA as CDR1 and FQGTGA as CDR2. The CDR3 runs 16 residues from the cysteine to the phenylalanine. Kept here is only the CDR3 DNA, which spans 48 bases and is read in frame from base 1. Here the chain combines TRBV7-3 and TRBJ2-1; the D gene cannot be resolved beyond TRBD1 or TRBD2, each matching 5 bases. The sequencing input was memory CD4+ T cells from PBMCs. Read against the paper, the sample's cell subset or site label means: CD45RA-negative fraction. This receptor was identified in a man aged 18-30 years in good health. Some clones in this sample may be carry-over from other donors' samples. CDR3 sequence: CASSSWEGTTGNEQFF. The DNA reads TGTGCCAGCAGCTCCTGGGAAGGGACCACTGGGAATGAGCAGTTCTTC.